This note documents a single TCR beta chain sequence. The antigen is unknown. The PCR used 60 Vbeta and 13 Jbeta primers. In the authors' methods: Per a later analysis, the number of unique TCR beta chains was approximately 80 million, of which around 9.9 million were shared. Repertoires were generated with immunoSEQ multiplex PCR, while TCRdb's copy carries only in-frame clones and drops some. V and J calls plus clone size are reproduced from that table; the DNA served to infer D and trimming. The sample holds about 160,000 clones, 79% seen once. This sample was taken from a study of cytomegalovirus exposure and HLA in healthy donors. With V trimmed by 4 bases and J by 7 bases, 12 bases remained unmatched. Germline V CDR1 and CDR2: MDHEN, SYDVKM. The CDR3 consists of 16 residues. Broader study findings: It was 164 TCR beta chains that were listed as cytomegalovirus-associated. According to reports, the classifier identified cytomegalovirus status with high specificity and sensitivity.

J is TRBJ2-7 and V is TRBV28; TRBD1 matches at 11 bases. This receptor was obtained from a man in his fifties in good health and CMV-seropositive. The sequenced material came from PBMCs. The CDR3 nucleotides read TGTGCCAGCAGTTCCCCCCCCGGACAGGGGGCGGAGGAGCAGTACTTC. This encodes CASSSPPGQGAEEQYF.